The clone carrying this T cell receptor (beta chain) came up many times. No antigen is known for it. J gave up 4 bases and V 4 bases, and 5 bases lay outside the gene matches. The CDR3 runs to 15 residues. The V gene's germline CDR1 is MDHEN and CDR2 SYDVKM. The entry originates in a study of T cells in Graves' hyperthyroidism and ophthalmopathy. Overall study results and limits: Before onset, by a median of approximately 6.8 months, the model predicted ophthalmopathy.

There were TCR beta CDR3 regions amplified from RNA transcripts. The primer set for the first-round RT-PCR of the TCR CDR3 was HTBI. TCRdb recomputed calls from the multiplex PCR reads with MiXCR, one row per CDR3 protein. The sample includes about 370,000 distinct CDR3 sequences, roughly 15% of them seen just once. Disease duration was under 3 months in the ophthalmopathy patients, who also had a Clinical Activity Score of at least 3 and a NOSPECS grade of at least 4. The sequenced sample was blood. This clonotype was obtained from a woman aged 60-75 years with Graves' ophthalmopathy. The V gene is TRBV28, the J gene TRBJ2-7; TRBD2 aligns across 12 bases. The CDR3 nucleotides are TGTGCCAGCAGTTGGGCCGGACTAGCGGGATACGAGCAGTACTTC. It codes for CASSWAGLAGYEQYF.